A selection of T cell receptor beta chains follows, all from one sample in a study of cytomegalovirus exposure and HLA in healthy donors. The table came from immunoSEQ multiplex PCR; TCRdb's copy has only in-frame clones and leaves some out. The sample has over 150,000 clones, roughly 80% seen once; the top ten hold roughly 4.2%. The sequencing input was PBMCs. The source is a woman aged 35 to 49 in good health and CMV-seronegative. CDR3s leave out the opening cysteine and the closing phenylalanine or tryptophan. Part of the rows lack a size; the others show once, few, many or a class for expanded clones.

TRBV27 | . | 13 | ASSLERGKSYEQY
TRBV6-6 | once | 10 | ASSSPDKEAF
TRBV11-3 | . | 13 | ASSLQGRLNTEAF
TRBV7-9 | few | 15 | ASSSGRRTSGYNEQF
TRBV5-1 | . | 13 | ASSLATGSTGELF
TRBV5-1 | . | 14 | ASSLGIQGTNEKLF
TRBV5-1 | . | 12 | ASSPGGSTDTQY
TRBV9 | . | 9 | ASSPYTEAF
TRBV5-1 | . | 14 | ASTFMTGRNTGELF
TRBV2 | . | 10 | ASSDPFNEQF
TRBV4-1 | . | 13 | ASSQASGLGETQY
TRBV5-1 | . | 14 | ASSLTGVGRGPEAF
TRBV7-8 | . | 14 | ASSLGFRGMNTEAF
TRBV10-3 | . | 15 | AISAARTSGRGETQY
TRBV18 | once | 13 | ASSPSGGGGSPLH
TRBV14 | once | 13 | ASSQGAGSTDTQY
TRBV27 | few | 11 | ASSLLANYGYT
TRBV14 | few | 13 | ASSPDRWLTDTQY
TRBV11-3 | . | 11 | ASSVQDGQPQH
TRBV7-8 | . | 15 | ASSLARLATSYNEQF
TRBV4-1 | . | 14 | ASSQDWAGGYYGYT
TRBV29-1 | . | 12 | SVRGNVGTDTQY
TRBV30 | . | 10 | AWRPNQGGYT
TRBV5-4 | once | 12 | ASSLTGVGETQY
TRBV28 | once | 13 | VSRRQGAYEETQY
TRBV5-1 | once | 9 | ATRGGDTQY
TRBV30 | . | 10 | AWKRASTEAF
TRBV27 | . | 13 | LPTPLPGSSYEQY
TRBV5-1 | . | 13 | ASSWGGTDSYEQY
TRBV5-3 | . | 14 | ARSTPGQAVNTEAF
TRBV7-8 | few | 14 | ASSLGGGAIYETQY
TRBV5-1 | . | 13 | ASSLGAGEAETQY
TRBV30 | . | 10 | AWRQGVREAF